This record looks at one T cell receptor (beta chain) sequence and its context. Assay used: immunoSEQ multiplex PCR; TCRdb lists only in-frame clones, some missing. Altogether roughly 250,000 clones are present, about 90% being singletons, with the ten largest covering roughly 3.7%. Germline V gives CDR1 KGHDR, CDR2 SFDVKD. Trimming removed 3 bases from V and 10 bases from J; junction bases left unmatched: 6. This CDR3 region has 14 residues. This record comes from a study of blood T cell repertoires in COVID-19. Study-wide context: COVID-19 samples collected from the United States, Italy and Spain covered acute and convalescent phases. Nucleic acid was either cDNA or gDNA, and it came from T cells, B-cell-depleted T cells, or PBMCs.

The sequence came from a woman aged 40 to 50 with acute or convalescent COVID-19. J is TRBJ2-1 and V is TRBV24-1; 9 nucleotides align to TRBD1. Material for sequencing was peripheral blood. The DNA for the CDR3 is TGTGCCACCAGTGATCGAACAGGGGGCGGGGAGCAGTTCTTC. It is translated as CATSDRTGGGEQFF.